The rows below give T cell receptor beta chains drawn from one sample of a study of shared clonotypes between healthy human individuals. The method was immunoSEQ multiplex PCR; TCRdb's version includes in-frame clones alone and lacks a portion of them. Altogether 500,000 to 550,000 clones are present, about 96% being singletons, with the ten largest covering approximately 0.06%. The sequenced sample consisted of naive CD4+ T cells sorted from blood. Source of these receptors: a woman aged 25 to 45 in good health. Both conserved end residues are part of each CDR3. D genes are given only for firm matches. Clone size is not always given. Where it is, it says once, few, many or a class for expanded clones.

V gene: TRBV27
J gene: TRBJ2-7
clone size: NA
D gene: TRBD2
CDR3 protein: CASSPQAGPSYEQYF
CDR3 DNA: TGTGCCAGCAGCCCCCAAGCGGGACCCTCCTACGAGCAGTACTTC

V gene: TRBV19
J gene: TRBJ1-5
clone size: NA
D gene: NA
CDR3 protein: CASSISGGGQPQHF
CDR3 DNA: TGTGCCAGTAGTATCTCTGGGGGTGGTCAGCCCCAGCATTTT

V gene: TRBV2
J gene: TRBJ2-2
clone size: NA
D gene: NA
CDR3 protein: CASSEHTNTGELFF
CDR3 DNA: TGTGCCAGCAGTGAACACACCAACACCGGGGAGCTGTTTTTT

V gene: TRBV10-3
J gene: TRBJ2-3
clone size: NA
D gene: TRBD1
CDR3 protein: CAISESRTGVEDTQYF
CDR3 DNA: TGTGCCATCAGTGAGTCGCGGACAGGAGTGGAAGATACGCAGTATTTT

V gene: TRBV29-1
J gene: TRBJ2-1
clone size: NA
D gene: NA
CDR3 protein: CSVEVGADEQFF
CDR3 DNA: TGCAGCGTCGAGGTTGGAGCGGATGAGCAGTTCTTC

V gene: TRBV6-5
J gene: TRBJ2-2
clone size: NA
D gene: NA
CDR3 protein: CASSWAGQNTGELFF
CDR3 DNA: TGTGCCAGCAGTTGGGCGGGGCAGAACACCGGGGAGCTGTTTTTT

V gene: TRBV4-1
J gene: TRBJ2-1
clone size: NA
D gene: NA
CDR3 protein: CASSQPLRGSYNEQFF
CDR3 DNA: TGCGCCAGCAGCCAACCTTTACGGGGTTCCTACAATGAGCAGTTCTTC

V gene: TRBV11-2
J gene: TRBJ2-3
clone size: NA
D gene: NA
CDR3 protein: CASGERRVTDTQYF
CDR3 DNA: TGTGCCAGCGGGGAGCGGAGGGTCACAGATACGCAGTATTTT

V gene: TRBV5-4
J gene: TRBJ2-7
clone size: once
D gene: NA
CDR3 protein: CASSSDYYEQYF
CDR3 DNA: TGTGCCAGCAGCTCCGACTACTACGAGCAGTACTTC

V gene: TRBV4-1
J gene: TRBJ1-2
clone size: NA
D gene: NA
CDR3 protein: CASSQVGIGVEGYTF
CDR3 DNA: TGCGCCAGCAGCCAAGTTGGGATCGGGGTAGAAGGCTACACCTTC

V gene: TRBV18
J gene: TRBJ2-5
clone size: NA
D gene: NA
CDR3 protein: CASSPLGDETQYF
CDR3 DNA: TGTGCCAGCTCACCACTCGGGGACGAGACCCAGTACTTC

V gene: TRBV18
J gene: TRBJ1-2
clone size: NA
D gene: TRBD1
CDR3 protein: CASSPGQTYGYTF
CDR3 DNA: TGTGCCAGCTCACCGGGACAGACCTATGGCTACACCTTC

V gene: TRBV4-1
J gene: TRBJ1-5
clone size: once
D gene: TRBD1
CDR3 protein: CASSHPGTGTSNQPQHF
CDR3 DNA: TGCGCCAGCAGCCATCCCGGGACAGGGACTAGTAACCAGCCCCAGCATTTT

V gene: TRBV5-4
J gene: TRBJ2-7
clone size: NA
D gene: TRBD1
CDR3 protein: CASSSPGQGARGEQYF
CDR3 DNA: TGTGCCAGCAGCTCCCCAGGACAGGGGGCCCGGGGCGAGCAGTACTTC

V gene: TRBV2
J gene: TRBJ1-3
clone size: NA
D gene: NA
CDR3 protein: CASSLNTIYF
CDR3 DNA: TGTGCCAGCAGTCTAAACACCATATATTTT

V gene: TRBV5-1
J gene: TRBJ2-7
clone size: NA
D gene: NA
CDR3 protein: CASSPPNGGAGEQYF
CDR3 DNA: TGCGCCAGCAGCCCCCCGAACGGGGGCGCAGGGGAGCAGTACTTC

V gene: TRBV2
J gene: TRBJ2-3
clone size: NA
D gene: NA
CDR3 protein: CASTMATHTQYF
CDR3 DNA: TGTGCCAGTACGATGGCCACACATACGCAGTATTTT

V gene: TRBV5-1
J gene: TRBJ2-7
clone size: NA
D gene: TRBD2
CDR3 protein: CASSSGTSGKWGYEQYF
CDR3 DNA: TGCGCCAGCAGTTCCGGGACTAGCGGAAAATGGGGGTACGAGCAGTACTTC

V gene: TRBV10-3
J gene: TRBJ2-1
clone size: NA
D gene: TRBD2
CDR3 protein: CAIPGLAGGDNEQFF
CDR3 DNA: TGTGCCATACCGGGACTAGCGGGAGGGGACAATGAGCAGTTCTTC

V gene: TRBV25-1
J gene: TRBJ1-1
clone size: NA
D gene: NA
CDR3 protein: CASSALGQGNTEAFF
CDR3 DNA: TGTGCCAGCAGTGCCCTAGGGCAGGGGAACACTGAAGCTTTCTTT

V gene: TRBV7-9
J gene: TRBJ2-5
clone size: NA
D gene: NA
CDR3 protein: CASSSLALETQYF
CDR3 DNA: TGTGCCAGCAGCTCACTCGCTTTGGAGACCCAGTACTTC

V gene: TRBV15
J gene: TRBJ1-5
clone size: NA
D gene: TRBD1
CDR3 protein: CATSRVGRGPNQPQHF
CDR3 DNA: TGTGCCACCAGCAGAGTGGGAAGGGGGCCCAATCAGCCCCAGCATTTT

V gene: TRBV2
J gene: TRBJ1-1
clone size: NA
D gene: TRBD1
CDR3 protein: CASSNTGGASEAFF
CDR3 DNA: TGTGCCAGCAGTAATACAGGGGGCGCTTCTGAAGCTTTCTTT

V gene: TRBV28
J gene: TRBJ2-7
clone size: NA
D gene: TRBD1
CDR3 protein: CASSLAGTGDYEQYF
CDR3 DNA: TGTGCCAGCAGTCTGGCCGGGACAGGGGATTACGAGCAGTACTTC

V gene: TRBV5-1
J gene: TRBJ1-3
clone size: once
D gene: NA
CDR3 protein: CASSPLGQQGWFGNTIYF
CDR3 DNA: TGCGCCAGCAGCCCCTTGGGGCAACAGGGTTGGTTCGGAAACACCATATATTTT

V gene: TRBV19
J gene: TRBJ1-5
clone size: NA
D gene: NA
CDR3 protein: CASSIDIGGWQPQHF
CDR3 DNA: TGTGCCAGTAGTATAGATATCGGGGGCTGGCAGCCCCAGCATTTT

V gene: TRBV19
J gene: TRBJ2-4
clone size: NA
D gene: TRBD2
CDR3 protein: CASSAIPGTRLAKNIQYF
CDR3 DNA: TGTGCCAGTAGTGCCATACCCGGGACTAGGTTGGCCAAAAACATTCAGTACTTC

V gene: TRBV5-1
J gene: TRBJ2-3
clone size: NA
D gene: TRBD2
CDR3 protein: CASSPISGGSTDTQYF
CDR3 DNA: TGCGCCAGCAGCCCTATTAGCGGGGGGAGCACAGATACGCAGTATTTT

V gene: TRBV19
J gene: TRBJ2-7
clone size: NA
D gene: TRBD1
CDR3 protein: CASSIKPAGGPYEQYF
CDR3 DNA: TGTGCCAGTAGTATAAAACCGGCAGGGGGCCCCTACGAGCAGTACTTC

V gene: TRBV10-3
J gene: TRBJ2-7
clone size: NA
D gene: NA
CDR3 protein: CATQDSYEQYF
CDR3 DNA: TGTGCCACTCAGGACAGCTACGAGCAGTACTTC

V gene: TRBV28
J gene: TRBJ2-7
clone size: NA
D gene: NA
CDR3 protein: CASSFISQDSYEQYF
CDR3 DNA: TGTGCCAGCAGTTTCATATCCCAGGACTCCTACGAGCAGTACTTC

V gene: TRBV5-1
J gene: TRBJ2-7
clone size: NA
D gene: NA
CDR3 protein: CASSLVIGGLGPYEQYF
CDR3 DNA: TGCGCCAGCAGCTTGGTGATTGGCGGGCTGGGCCCCTACGAGCAGTACTTC

V gene: TRBV19
J gene: TRBJ1-1
clone size: NA
D gene: NA
CDR3 protein: CASTRGTGGTEAFF
CDR3 DNA: TGTGCCAGTACTCGAGGGACGGGAGGGACTGAAGCTTTCTTT

V gene: TRBV5-1
J gene: TRBJ2-5
clone size: NA
D gene: NA
CDR3 protein: CASSLAGGGTQYF
CDR3 DNA: TGCGCCAGCAGCTTGGCGGGCGGCGGGACCCAGTACTTC

V gene: TRBV19
J gene: TRBJ1-1
clone size: NA
D gene: NA
CDR3 protein: CASSNLAGRHTEAFF
CDR3 DNA: TGTGCCAGTAGCAATCTAGCCGGGAGACACACTGAAGCTTTCTTT

V gene: TRBV2
J gene: TRBJ2-3
clone size: NA
D gene: TRBD2
CDR3 protein: CASGGLAGRTDTQYF
CDR3 DNA: TGTGCCAGCGGAGGACTAGCGGGTCGCACAGATACGCAGTATTTT

V gene: TRBV9
J gene: TRBJ2-7
clone size: NA
D gene: NA
CDR3 protein: CASSAPGGYEQYF
CDR3 DNA: TGTGCCAGCAGCGCTCCTGGGGGCTACGAGCAGTACTTC

V gene: TRBV4-1
J gene: TRBJ2-1
clone size: NA
D gene: TRBD2
CDR3 protein: CASSHAAGGLSEQFF
CDR3 DNA: TGCGCCAGCAGCCATGCAGCGGGAGGGCTCTCGGAGCAGTTCTTC

V gene: TRBV7-8
J gene: TRBJ2-1
clone size: once
D gene: NA
CDR3 protein: CASSLGRGAGAYNEQFF
CDR3 DNA: TGTGCCAGCAGCCTAGGACGGGGGGCGGGAGCATACAATGAGCAGTTCTTC

V gene: TRBV5-1
J gene: TRBJ2-5
clone size: NA
D gene: NA
CDR3 protein: CASSLGRTQETQYF
CDR3 DNA: TGCGCCAGCAGCTTAGGACGTACCCAAGAGACCCAGTACTTC

V gene: TRBV5-4
J gene: TRBJ1-1
clone size: once
D gene: NA
CDR3 protein: CASSLSGLNTEAFF
CDR3 DNA: TGTGCCAGCAGCCTATCGGGTCTAAACACTGAAGCTTTCTTT

V gene: TRBV30
J gene: TRBJ1-5
clone size: NA
D gene: NA
CDR3 protein: CAWSVRAHQPQHF
CDR3 DNA: TGTGCCTGGAGTGTTAGGGCCCATCAGCCCCAGCATTTT

V gene: TRBV27
J gene: TRBJ2-7
clone size: NA
D gene: TRBD1
CDR3 protein: CASSSSGGPYEQYF
CDR3 DNA: TGTGCCAGCAGTTCGTCAGGGGGCCCCTACGAGCAGTACTTC